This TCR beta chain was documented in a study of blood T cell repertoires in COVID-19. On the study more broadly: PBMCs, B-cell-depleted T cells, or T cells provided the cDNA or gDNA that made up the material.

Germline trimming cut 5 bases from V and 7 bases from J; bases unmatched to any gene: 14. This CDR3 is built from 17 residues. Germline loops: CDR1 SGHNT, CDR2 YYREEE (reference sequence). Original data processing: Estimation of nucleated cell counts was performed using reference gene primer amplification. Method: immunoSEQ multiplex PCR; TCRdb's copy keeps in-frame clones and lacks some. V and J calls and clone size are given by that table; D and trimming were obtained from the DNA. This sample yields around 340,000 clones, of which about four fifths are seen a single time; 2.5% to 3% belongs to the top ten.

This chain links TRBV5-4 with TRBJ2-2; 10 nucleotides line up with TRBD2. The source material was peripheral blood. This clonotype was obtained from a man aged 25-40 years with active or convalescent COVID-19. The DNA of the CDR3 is TGTGCCAGCAGTCCCAGACTAGCGGGCTCCTCCGGCGGGGAGCTGTTTTTT. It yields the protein CASSPRLAGSSGGELFF.